Below are 6 T cell receptor beta chains sequenced from a single sample in a study of blood T cell repertoires in COVID-19. The repertoire was sequenced with immunoSEQ multiplex PCR; TCRdb's copy has only in-frame clones and lacks some. The table includes some 320,000 clones, around nine tenths detected once. Sequenced input: PBMCs or T cells enriched from blood (not recorded which). These receptors were collected from a man aged 55 to 70 who had recovered from COVID-19.

In DNA, the CDR3 is TGTGCCAGCAGCCGAACAGCGGGACAGGGAACAGATACGCAGTATTTT. Amino acids: CASSRTAGQGTDTQYF. The chain joins TRBV9 to TRBJ2-3; 9 positions agree with TRBD1. This CDR3 is 16 amino acids long. Per the germline V gene, CDR1 is SGDLS and CDR2 is YYNGEE. The trim removed 4 bases at V and 3 bases at J, leaving 9 bases unmatched.

Comment on this clone: Since the CDR3 does not end with the conserved phenylalanine or tryptophan, this likely comes from a read error. The DNA is omitted, as the CDR3 cannot be located on it reliably, and the CDR3 follows TCRdb's listing. The chain couples TRBV23-1 to TRBJ1-4. TRBV23-1 is labeled an ORF, and its function is uncertain. The CDR3 spans 12 residues, counting both ends. CDR3 in amino acids: CASSQSGPWGGA.

In DNA form, the CDR3 reads TGTGCCAGCAGGACAGGTAATGAGCAGTTCTTC. This sequence encodes CASRTGNEQFF. The chain joins TRBV6-5 to TRBJ2-1; D might be TRBD1 (6 bases). Trimming shortened V by 6 bases and J by 7 bases, and 7 bases separated the two germline ends. Germline lookup yields CDR1 MNHEY and CDR2 SVGAGI. This CDR3 has 11 residues.

The gene calls are TRBV13 and TRBJ2-1; a possible D gene is TRBD2 (7 bases). The CDR3 spans 16 residues. Trimming pared 5 bases from V and 6 bases from J, leaving 20 bases between. The V gene's germline CDR1 is PRHDT and CDR2 FYEKMQ (reference sequence). The CDR3 DNA reads TGTGCCAGCAGCGTCCTGAGGGGGGAGGGCCCCAATGAGCAGTTCTTC. Protein product: CASSVLRGEGPNEQFF.

Written as DNA, the CDR3 is TGTGCCAGCAGGGAGAGGGCCCTCAATGAGCAGTTCTTC. Translating it yields CASRERALNEQFF. The chain uses TRBV6-5 and TRBJ2-1, with D tentatively TRBD2 (5 bases). The CDR3 spans 13 residues. CDR1 is MNHEY, CDR2 SVGAGI, per germline. The V end was cut by 6 bases, the J end by 6 bases, with 12 bases between.

Details on this clone: An end of the junction does not agree with germline; a read error may underlie this. The chain recombines TRBV6-1 with TRBJ2-7; D might be TRBD1 (6 bases). The CDR3 sequence is 16 residues long. In germline, CDR1 is MNHNS, CDR2 SASEGT. The CDR3 nucleotides read TGTGCCAGCAGTGAAGCGTGGGGGCGCACCTCCCACGAGCAGTACTTC. It encodes CASSEAWGRTSHEQYF.